The clone carrying this TCR beta chain was counted ten times or more. Its antigen is unknown. This sample stems from a study of human T cells and chemical hapten exposure. Across the study: Alopecia areata, totalis and universalis patients, mostly female, were included. The study, taken as a whole, reports: Because all patients had alopecia, their immune responses might differ from healthy ones. DPC sensitization did not alter TCRs above 1 in 1000 frequency.

Per the germline V gene, CDR1 is DFQATT and CDR2 is SNEGSKA (reference sequence). The CDR3 is 12 residues long. The V and J ends lost 0 bases and 4 bases respectively, with 6 bases between them. TCRdb itself ran the RACE reads through MiXCR, one entry per CDR3 protein. The repertoire includes approximately 100,000 distinct CDR3 sequences, roughly 9.6% of them detected once, and approximately 3.5% sits in the top ten. The time point: patch test 1, 2 weeks after DPC sensitization. As for treatment: therapeutic diphenylcyclopropenone sensitization with weekly scalp DPC. Each donor was an alopecia patient between 18 and 70 years of age who qualified for DPC.

Sequenced material: whole blood, taken in connection with sensitization to the hapten diphenylcyclopropenone (DPC). J is TRBJ1-1 and V is TRBV20-1; D unclear. This TCR came from a woman aged 40 to 55 with alopecia areata. Some clones in this sample may be carry-over from other donors' samples. CDR3 bases: TGCAGTGCTAGAGAGGGCGGCACTGAAGCTTTCTTT. Translation gives CSAREGGTEAFF.